One sample yielded the 23 T cell receptor beta chains listed below, sequenced in a study of PD-1 blockade in mismatch repair-deficient tumors. Only in-frame clones appear in the TCRdb table, and some are missing; sequencing was by immunoSEQ multiplex PCR. The table lists about 68,000 clones, approximately 78% of them singletons. The sample consisted of peripheral blood, taken 2 weeks after starting pembrolizumab. Source of these receptors: an adult with mismatch repair-deficient cancer.

This clone was seen a handful of times. The chain is built from TRBV6-1 and TRBJ2-6; D is unresolved. V was pared by 5 bases and J by 0 bases, with 5 bases between. This CDR3 has 14 amino acids. CDR1 and CDR2 from the germline V gene are MNHNS and SASEGT. The CDR3 is CASSMDSGANVLTF. The DNA for the CDR3 is TGTGCCAGCAGTATGGACTCTGGGGCCAACGTCCTGACTTTC.

The chain has TRBV6-1 and TRBJ1-4; D is uncertain. The CDR3 is 14 residues long. CDR1 is MNHNS, CDR2 SASEGT, per germline. Trimming stripped 2 bases from V and 3 bases from J, with 7 bases between. The CDR3 reads CASSESTANEKLFF. CDR3 coding DNA: TGTGCCAGCAGTGAAAGCACAGCTAATGAAAAACTGTTTTTT.

J is TRBJ1-2 and V is TRBV12-5, with D possibly being TRBD1 (5 bases). V lost 0 bases and J lost 0, with 14 bases in between. The CDR3 sequence is 17 residues long. Germline V lookup: CDR1 LGHNT, CDR2 FRNRAP. The CDR3 sequence: CASGLVGGGATNYGYTF. The DNA for the CDR3 is TGTGCTAGTGGTTTGGTAGGAGGTGGGGCAACTAACTATGGCTACACCTTC.

This chain connects TRBV28 to TRBJ2-7; D unclear. V was cut by 3 bases and J by 2 bases, with 11 bases left in between. The germline CDR1 and CDR2 sequences are MDHEN and SYDVKM. The CDR3 runs to 14 residues. The CDR3 here is CASSLSGLTYEQYF. The CDR3 coding sequence is TGTGCCAGCAGTTTGTCCGGGTTAACCTACGAGCAGTACTTC.

V and J are TRBV7-9 and TRBJ2-1; TRBD2 matches 14 bases. The CDR3 is made up of 15 amino acids. The germline gives CDR1 SEHNR, CDR2 FQNEAQ (reference sequence). Trimming cost V 5 bases and J 10 bases; bases outside gene matches: 7. In DNA, the CDR3 is TGTGCCAGCAGCCAGGGACTAGCGGGAGATCGGGAGCAGTTCTTC. It is translated as CASSQGLAGDREQFF. Variable domain in full (rest from reference TRBV7-9 and TRBJ2-1): DTGVSQNPRHKITKRGQNVTFRCDPISEHNRLYWYRQTLGQGPEFLTYFQNEAQLEKSRLLSDRFSAERPKGSFSTLEIQRTEQGDSAMYLCASSQGLAGDREQFFGPGTRLTVL.

This rearrangement joins TRBV30 to TRBJ1-2; perhaps TRBD1 as D (5 bases). The CDR3 sequence is 12 residues long. The V end was cut by 2 bases, the J end by 3 bases, with 7 bases between. Germline loops: CDR1 GTSNPN, CDR2 SVGIG (reference sequence). The CDR3 reads CAWSPGDYGYTF. CDR3 nucleotide sequence: TGTGCCTGGAGTCCGGGGGACTATGGCTACACCTTC.

The chain uses TRBV4-1 and TRBJ2-7, with TRBD2 identical over 9 bases. CDR3 length: 15 amino acids. V was pared by 0 bases and J by 3 bases, with 3 bases of the junction left unmatched. The V gene's germline CDR1 is MGHRA and CDR2 YSYEKL. The CDR3 bases are TGCGCCAGCAGCCAAGATGGGACTAGCTTCTACGAGCAGTACTTC. Translating it yields CASSQDGTSFYEQYF.

The chain combines TRBV25-1 with TRBJ1-1, with a weak D call TRBD1 (5 bases). V gave up 0 bases and J gave up 10 bases, with 27 bases separating them. The CDR3 sequence is 18 residues long. Germline V gene sequence: CDR1 MGHDK, CDR2 SYGVNS. CDR3 protein: CASSEYILRGREDVGAFF. CDR3 DNA sequence: TGTGCCAGCAGTGAATATATTTTGAGGGGCAGGGAAGATGTTGGAGCTTTCTTT.

J is TRBJ1-1 and V is TRBV29-1; no clear D. Germline V CDR1 and CDR2: SQVTM, ANQGSEA. V lost 6 bases and J 3 bases, leaving 5 bases between the germline ends. There are 10 residues in the CDR3. CDR3 region: CSVSHTEAFF. CDR3 coding DNA: TGCAGCGTGAGTCACACTGAAGCTTTCTTT.

The V call is TRBV5-1, the J call TRBJ1-2; unclear D gene. Germline CDR1 SGHRS, CDR2 YFSETQ. The V gene lost 2 bases and the J gene lost 6 bases, with 11 bases spanning the gap. This CDR3 has 13 residues. The chain's CDR3 is CASSLGQLNGYTF. The CDR3 coding sequence is TGCGCCAGCAGCTTAGGGCAGCTTAATGGCTACACCTTC.

V and J are TRBV7-9 and TRBJ2-5; 13 bases align to TRBD2. V lost 5 bases, J lost 4 bases, and 10 bases stayed unmatched. In germline, CDR1 is SEHNR, CDR2 FQNEAQ (reference sequence). The CDR3 extends over 17 amino acids. The CDR3 coding sequence is TGTGCCAGCAGCCCCGCCGGGACTAGCGGGACTATAGAGACCCAGTACTTC. Its translation: CASSPAGTSGTIETQYF.

This clone was detected once. This chain links TRBV10-2 with TRBJ2-5, with 7 positions matching TRBD1. V dropped 6 bases and J dropped 1; count of bases not matched to a gene: 5. The CDR3 is 14 residues long. CDR1 and CDR2 (germline): WSHSY, SAAADI. The CDR3 sequence: CASRQGTFQETQYF. CDR3 nucleotide sequence: TGCGCCAGCAGACAGGGGACATTCCAAGAGACCCAGTACTTC.

This clone was seen only a few times. V is TRBV4-1 and J is TRBJ2-7, with a tentative D call TRBD2 (5 bases). Germline V gene sequence: CDR1 MGHRA, CDR2 YSYEKL. The ends were cut back, 1 base at V and 3 bases at J, with 10 bases in the middle. This CDR3 comprises 14 residues. Here the CDR3 reads CASSQGVGSYEQYF. CDR3 in DNA: TGCGCCAGCAGCCAAGGGGTTGGGAGCTACGAGCAGTACTTC.

The chain joins TRBV5-4 to TRBJ1-3, with 8 bases matching TRBD1. J was trimmed by 0 bases and V by 3 bases; bases with no gene match: 2. The CDR3 runs to 15 residues. Germline CDR1 and CDR2: SGHNT and YYREEE (reference sequence). Written as DNA, the CDR3 is TGTGCCAGCAGCTCCAGGGGGCACTCTGGAAACACCATATATTTT. It codes for CASSSRGHSGNTIYF.

The rearrangement links TRBV5-6 to TRBJ1-5; possibly TRBD1 for D (5 bases). V was pared by 2 bases and J by 4 bases, with 7 bases between. Germline assignment: CDR1 SGHDT and CDR2 YYEEEE. The CDR3 is made up of 13 amino acids. The CDR3 here is CASSLNRNQPQHF. CDR3 DNA: TGTGCCAGCAGCTTAAACAGGAATCAGCCCCAGCATTTT. Full variable domain (rest looked up from reference TRBV5-6 and TRBJ1-5): DAGVTQSPTHLIKTRGQQVTLRCSPKSGHDTVSWYQQALGQGPQFIFQYYEEEERQRGNFPDRFSGHQFPNYSSELNVNALLLGDSALYLCASSLNRNQPQHFGDGTRLSIL.

This clone was detected only once. The chain couples TRBV30 to TRBJ1-2, with D perhaps TRBD1 (5 bases). Trimming took off 5 bases at V and 8 bases at J, with 12 bases between the two ends. CDR3 length: 11 amino acids. CDR1 is GTSNPN and CDR2 is SVGIG in the germline V gene (reference sequence). CDR3 DNA: TGTGCCTGGCATGAGGGGTACGGCTACACCTTC. This encodes CAWHEGYGYTF.

The genes are TRBV30 and TRBJ1-3; 7 bases line up with TRBD1. Germline CDR1 is GTSNPN and CDR2 is SVGIG (reference sequence). The V gene end was trimmed by 5 bases and the J gene end by 2 bases; junction bases not matched to a gene: 0. CDR3 length: 12 residues. CDR3 protein: CAWGTAGNTIYF. Here the CDR3 DNA reads TGTGCCTGGGGGACAGCTGGAAACACCATATATTTT.

This chain joins TRBV4-2 and TRBJ1-1, with a weak D call TRBD1 (6 bases). Trimming cost V 2 bases and J 3 bases, with 16 bases left between them. There are 16 residues in the CDR3. CDR1 is LGHNA and CDR2 is YNFKEQ in the germline V gene. CDR3 nucleotides: TGTGCCAGCAGCCAATGGGACAATGGGATGGACACTGAAGCTTTCTTT. As protein: CASSQWDNGMDTEAFF.

J is TRBJ2-2 and V is TRBV7-8; 10 bases align to TRBD2. Germline CDR1 SGHVS, CDR2 FQNEAQ. The CDR3 has 16 amino acids. The V and J ends lost 1 base and 1 base, in that order; junction bases with no gene match: 0. CDR3 nucleotide sequence: TGTGCCAGCAGCTTAGTAGCGGGGGGGAACACCGGGGAGCTGTTTTTT. Translation: CASSLVAGGNTGELFF.

The chain couples TRBV11-2 to TRBJ2-7; D is unresolved. Germline assignment: CDR1 SGHAT and CDR2 FQNNGV. This CDR3 has 15 amino acids. V lost 6 bases and J lost 1, with 16 bases in between. For the CDR3, the DNA is TGTGCCAGCAGTGATCTAAGCAGTTTTTCCTACGAGCAGTACTTC. It translates to CASSDLSSFSYEQYF.

This sequence joins TRBV7-9 and TRBJ1-1; TRBD1 aligns across 7 bases. Germline V lookup: CDR1 SEHNR, CDR2 FQNEAQ (reference sequence). After removal of 0 bases from V and 0 bases from J, the junction contained 4 bases not matched to a gene. The CDR3 runs to 16 residues. CDR3 amino acids: CASSLAKGQMNTEAFF. CDR3 nucleotide sequence: TGTGCCAGCAGCTTAGCCAAGGGACAGATGAACACTGAAGCTTTCTTT. Drawing the rest from reference TRBV7-9 and TRBJ1-1, the complete variable domain is DTGVSQNPRHKITKRGQNVTFRCDPISEHNRLYWYRQTLGQGPEFLTYFQNEAQLEKSRLLSDRFSAERPKGSFSTLEIQRTEQGDSAMYLCASSLAKGQMNTEAFFGQGTRLTVV.

The rearrangement links TRBV15 to TRBJ2-5; possible D gene TRBD1, 5 bases. The V and J ends lost 0 bases and 3 bases respectively, with 20 bases between them. The CDR3 runs to 18 residues. Germline V gives CDR1 LNHNV, CDR2 YYDKDF (reference sequence). The CDR3 nucleotides are TGTGCCACCAGCAGAGATCTCCCTGGAATAGGGGTCGAAGAGACCCAGTACTTC. Protein: CATSRDLPGIGVEETQYF.

This clone showed up just a few times. The chain has TRBV7-8 and TRBJ2-3; TRBD1 aligns across 8 bases. Germline CDR1 is SGHVS and CDR2 is FQNEAQ. Losses at the gene ends were 7 bases for V and 1 base for J; bases not matched to a gene: 7. The CDR3 contains 15 residues. The CDR3 loop reads CASNPDRGRTDTQYF. The CDR3 DNA is TGTGCCAGCAACCCCGACAGGGGTCGCACAGATACGCAGTATTTT.